The next 32 T cell receptor beta chains were all read from a single sample in a study of shared clonotypes between healthy human individuals. TCRdb keeps only in-frame clones here, not all; method: immunoSEQ multiplex PCR. The sample carries 1,100,000 or so clones, approximately 80% recorded once. The specimen was memory CD4+ T cells from PBMCs. Subset specified: CD45RA-negative fraction. Every receptor here comes from a man aged 18 to 30 in good health. Some clones in this sample may be carry-over from other donors' samples.

CDR3 sequence (DNA): TGTGCCAGCAGTTACTCGAGGCAGAAGAACACTGAAGCTTTCTTT. Its protein is CASSYSRQKNTEAFF. V usage is TRBV9 and J usage is TRBJ1-1; D unclear. The CDR3 is made up of 15 amino acids. CDR1 and CDR2 (germline): SGDLS, YYNGEE. Trimming pared 5 bases from V and 1 base from J, leaving 15 bases between.

This clone was seen a few times. This sample also contains other DNA sequences that code for the same CDR3. V is TRBV18 and J is TRBJ2-3, with TRBD2 matching over 7 bases. The CDR3 sequence is 15 residues long. Germline V gene sequence: CDR1 KGHSH, CDR2 LQKENI. V shed 3 bases, J shed 0 bases, and the junction held 3 bases outside the gene matches. The CDR3 loop reads CASSPLAASTDTQYF. In nucleotides, the CDR3 is TGTGCCAGCTCACCGCTAGCGGCTAGCACAGATACGCAGTATTTT.

Concerning this clone itself: Other DNA sequences in the same sample also yield this CDR3. This chain connects TRBV7-3 to TRBJ2-1; 9 bases align to TRBD2. J was trimmed by 4 bases and V by 5 bases; bases with no gene match: 6. Germline V gene lookup returns CDR1 SGHTA and CDR2 FQGTGA. The CDR3 loop spans 15 amino acids. CDR3 coding DNA: TGTGCCAGCAGCCCCCTAGCGGGACCTTACAATGAGCAGTTCTTC. As protein: CASSPLAGPYNEQFF.

This rearrangement joins TRBV14 to TRBJ2-7, with 10 bases lining up with TRBD1. V shed 2 bases and J 2 bases; nucleotides not matched to a gene: 6. The CDR3 is 16 residues long. Per germline, CDR1 SGHDN and CDR2 FVKESK. The CDR3 spells CASSQKPGTGAYEQYF. The CDR3 nucleotides are TGTGCCAGCAGCCAAAAGCCCGGGACAGGGGCCTACGAGCAGTACTTC.

The V and J genes are TRBV19 and TRBJ2-7; 9 bases line up with TRBD2. With V trimmed by 4 bases and J by 2 bases, 3 bases remained unmatched. Germline-derived CDR1 and CDR2 are LNHDA and SQIVND (reference sequence). The CDR3 extends over 14 amino acids. The CDR3 nucleotides read TGTGCCAGTAGTAGGGCGGGAGGGGCCTACGAGCAGTACTTC. It encodes CASSRAGGAYEQYF.

The chain carries TRBV29-1 and TRBJ2-3; D possibly matches TRBD1 or TRBD2 (5 bases each). The germline V gene encodes CDR1 SQVTM and CDR2 ANQGSEA. V dropped 5 bases and J dropped 0 bases, with 6 bases sitting between them. The CDR3 spans 12 residues. CDR3 sequence: CSVRDSTDTQYF. As DNA, the CDR3 is TGCAGCGTTCGGGACAGCACAGATACGCAGTATTTT.

The V call is TRBV28, the J call TRBJ2-3, with D perhaps matching TRBD2 (6 bases). The germline V gene has CDR1 MDHEN and CDR2 SYDVKM. The CDR3 length is 15 residues. V lost 2 bases, J lost 3 bases, and 12 bases lay in between. CDR3 coding DNA: TGTGCCAGCAGTTTAGTGCGAGGGAGGACAGATACGCAGTATTTT. This sequence encodes CASSLVRGRTDTQYF.

This clone was seen a single time. The chain couples TRBV7-9 to TRBJ2-2, with D unresolved. This CDR3 is built from 15 residues. V lost 4 bases, J lost 7 bases, and 16 bases lay in between. Per the germline V gene, CDR1 is SEHNR and CDR2 is FQNEAQ (reference sequence). DNA of the CDR3: TGTGCCAGCAGCTCTGATCGTCGACACATCGGGGAGCTGTTTTTT. Translation: CASSSDRRHIGELFF.

The chain joins TRBV7-8 to TRBJ1-1; 9 bases align to TRBD1. The CDR3 consists of 16 residues. Germline CDR1 and CDR2: SGHVS and FQNEAQ. J gave up 0 bases and V 4 bases, and 6 bases lay outside the gene matches. The CDR3 region is CASSSYRGPMNTEAFF. Written as DNA, the CDR3 is TGTGCCAGCAGCTCATACAGGGGGCCCATGAACACTGAAGCTTTCTTT.

The V and J genes are TRBV9 and TRBJ1-1; D possibly corresponds to TRBD1 (6 bases). CDR1 SGDLS and CDR2 YYNGEE come from the germline V gene. Trimming took off 5 bases at V and 8 bases at J, with 13 bases between the two ends. This CDR3 has 12 amino acids. The CDR3 spells CASSRQGREAFF. The CDR3 coding sequence is TGTGCCAGCAGTCGCCAGGGGCGGGAAGCTTTCTTT.

Points on this clone: A much bigger clone sits one base away, suggesting this may be a read error. The DNA of the CDR3 is TGTGCCAGCAGTGCCGGGACTAGCGGTTACGAGCAGTACTTC. Its translation: CASSAGTSGYEQYF. The J gene is TRBJ2-7, the V gene TRBV6-1, with 11 positions matching TRBD2. The trim removed 4 bases at V and 4 bases at J, leaving 3 bases unmatched. This CDR3 comprises 14 residues. From germline, CDR1 is MNHNS and CDR2 SASEGT.

The chain couples TRBV11-2 to TRBJ1-2, with 8 bases aligning to TRBD1. CDR1 and CDR2 (germline): SGHAT, FQNNGV. The CDR3 contains 18 residues. J lost 7 bases, V lost 1 base, and 17 bases had no gene match. The CDR3, as DNA: TGTGCCAGCAGCTTAGGGCTTTTGGGAGACAGGGGCAAGCCTGGCTACACCTTC. Protein product: CASSLGLLGDRGKPGYTF.

The rearrangement uses TRBV7-2 and TRBJ1-2; TRBD1 might be the D (6 bases). Germline V gene sequence: CDR1 SGHTA, CDR2 FQGNSA. The CDR3 spans 16 residues. Trimming shortened V by 2 bases and J by 3 bases, and 16 bases separated the two germline ends. The CDR3 reads CASSLNFRGPYYGYTF. The CDR3 nucleotides are TGTGCCAGCAGCTTAAATTTCCGGGGGCCCTACTATGGCTACACCTTC. Full variable domain (remainder filled in from reference TRBV7-2 and TRBJ1-2): GAGVSQSPSNKVTEKGKDVELRCDPISGHTALYWYRQSLGQGLEFLIYFQGNSAPDKSGLPSDRFSAERTGGSVSTLTIQRTQQEDSAVYLCASSLNFRGPYYGYTFGSGTRLTVV.

This rearrangement joins TRBV11-3 to TRBJ2-2; no clear D. The V gene lost 1 base and the J gene lost 7 bases, with 7 bases spanning the gap. Germline CDR1 is SGHNT and CDR2 is YENEEA. CDR3 length: 13 residues. This CDR3 reads CASSLVGHGELFF. The DNA for the CDR3 is TGTGCCAGCAGCTTAGTAGGTCACGGGGAGCTGTTTTTT. Looking up the rest from reference TRBV11-3 and TRBJ2-2 gives the full variable domain: EAGVVQSPRYKIIEKKQPVAFWCNPISGHNTLYWYLQNLGQGPELLIRYENEEAVDDSQLPKDRFSAERLKGVDSTLKIQPAELGDSAVYLCASSLVGHGELFFGEGSRLTVL.

The chain has TRBV28 and TRBJ2-2; either TRBD1 or TRBD2 may supply D (5 bases each). The CDR3 runs 15 residues. Trimming took 3 bases from V and 6 from J, leaving 14 bases between them. Germline V CDR1 and CDR2: MDHEN, SYDVKM. The CDR3 loop reads CASSFSRLGPGELFF. CDR3 DNA sequence: TGTGCCAGCAGTTTCTCGCGACTGGGACCCGGGGAGCTGTTTTTT. The entire variable domain, with the rest obtained from reference TRBV28 and TRBJ2-2, is as follows: DVKVTQSSRYLVKRTGEKVFLECVQDMDHENMFWYRQDPGLGLRLIYFSYDVKMKEKGDIPEGYSVSREKKERFSLILESASTNQTSMYLCASSFSRLGPGELFFGEGSRLTVL.

The chain joins TRBV5-5 to TRBJ1-2; 8 bases are a match to TRBD1. CDR1 is SGHKS and CDR2 is YYEKEE in the germline V gene (reference sequence). With V trimmed by 1 base and J by 4 bases, 18 bases remained unmatched. CDR3 length: 19 residues. CDR3 nucleotide sequence: TGTGCCAGCAGCTTGATGTTTAGCGGCGGACAGGGCCGTCTCTATGGCTACACCTTC. Protein sequence: CASSLMFSGGQGRLYGYTF. Supplemented by reference TRBV5-5 and TRBJ1-2, the full variable domain reads DAGVTQSPTHLIKTRGQQVTLRCSPISGHKSVSWYQQVLGQGPQFIFQYYEKEERGRGNFPDRFSARQFPNYSSELNVNALLLGDSALYLCASSLMFSGGQGRLYGYTFGSGTRLTVV.

This clone was counted once. The V call is TRBV7-8, the J call TRBJ2-2; no reliable D call. The CDR3 covers 17 residues. V was cut by 2 bases and J by 1 base, with 14 bases left in between. Germline-derived CDR1 and CDR2 are SGHVS and FQNEAQ. This CDR3 reads CASSLRGFIGNTGELFF. CDR3 DNA: TGTGCCAGCAGCTTACGTGGTTTCATAGGGAACACCGGGGAGCTGTTTTTT.

This clone was recorded only once. The rearrangement joins TRBV27 to TRBJ2-7; 12 bases align to TRBD2. This CDR3 comprises 13 residues. The J segment lost 4 bases and the V segment lost 8 bases, leaving 3 bases of the junction unmatched. Germline CDR1 is MNHEY and CDR2 is SMNVEV (reference sequence). The chain's CDR3 is CASGLAGLYEQYF. CDR3 DNA sequence: TGTGCCAGCGGACTAGCGGGACTATACGAGCAGTACTTC.

The CDR3 sequence: CAISERDRGSDEQYF. The CDR3 bases are TGTGCCATCAGTGAGCGGGACAGGGGGTCGGACGAGCAGTACTTC. J is TRBJ2-7 and V is TRBV10-3, with 11 positions matching TRBD1. Germline CDR1 reads ENHRY; CDR2 reads SYGVKD. Trimming took 2 bases from V and 5 from J; bases not matched to a gene: 5. The CDR3 loop spans 15 amino acids.

This chain connects TRBV28 to TRBJ1-1, with a weak D call TRBD1 (6 bases). CDR1 and CDR2 from the germline V gene are MDHEN and SYDVKM. The CDR3 is 15 amino acids. Between the trimmed V and J ends, which lost 4 bases and 3 bases, there was a span of 15 bases. For the CDR3, the DNA is TGTGCCAGCAGTTCCCCAGACAGGATCGACACTGAAGCTTTCTTT. Encoded protein: CASSSPDRIDTEAFF.

The chain uses TRBV2 and TRBJ2-1, with D perhaps matching TRBD1 (6 bases). The germline gives CDR1 SNHLY, CDR2 FYNNEI. There are 15 residues in the CDR3. Trimming took off 4 bases at V and 3 bases at J, with 13 bases between the two ends. In DNA, the CDR3 is TGTGCCAGCAGTGGGGACACCGCAGGCTACAATGAGCAGTTCTTC. Its protein product is CASSGDTAGYNEQFF.

With respect to this clone: The same CDR3 arises from other DNA sequences in this sample as well. The V gene is TRBV20-1, the J gene TRBJ1-1; a weak D match, TRBD1 (6 bases). The V and J ends lost 3 bases and 11 bases respectively, with 13 bases between them. Looked up from germline, CDR1 is DFQATT and CDR2 is SNEGSKA (reference sequence). The CDR3 covers 11 residues. Here the CDR3 reads CSASSEGEAFF. The CDR3 DNA follows: TGCAGTGCTAGTTCGGAGGGGGAGGCTTTCTTT.

This sequence joins TRBV5-1 and TRBJ2-1; 9 nucleotides align to TRBD1. V lost 3 bases to trimming and J lost 6 bases; unmatched junction nucleotides: 7. The CDR3 consists of 15 residues. Germline V lookup: CDR1 SGHRS, CDR2 YFSETQ. In nucleotides, the CDR3 is TGCGCCAGCAGCTCAGGGACAGGGAGGGGCAATGAGCAGTTCTTC. It translates to CASSSGTGRGNEQFF. The full variable domain, in which reference TRBV5-1 and TRBJ2-1 provide the parts outside the CDR3, is KAGVTQTPRYLIKTRGQQVTLSCSPISGHRSVSWYQQTPGQGLQFLFEYFSETQRNKGNFPGRFSGRQFSNSRSEMNVSTLELGDSALYLCASSSGTGRGNEQFFGPGTRLTVL.

This chain connects TRBV29-1 to TRBJ2-5, with 8 bases matching TRBD2. The J segment lost 4 bases and the V segment lost 4 bases, leaving 11 bases of the junction unmatched. This CDR3 contains 15 residues. Germline assignment: CDR1 SQVTM and CDR2 ANQGSEA. The CDR3 DNA follows: TGCAGCGTTGCCTTAGCGGGAACCCTCGGAGAGACCCAGTACTTC. It translates to CSVALAGTLGETQYF.

The chain has TRBV2 and TRBJ2-5; D uncertain. Germline V gene data show CDR1 as SNHLY and CDR2 as FYNNEI. There are 13 residues in the CDR3. Deletions cut 0 bases from V and 5 bases from J, with 7 bases between. The chain's CDR3 is CASSEAGIETQYF. The CDR3 DNA follows: TGTGCCAGCAGTGAAGCTGGGATCGAGACCCAGTACTTC.

In this sample, this clone turned up a few times. No DNA is shown, since the ends of the CDR3 on it are uncertain; the CDR3 is the one TCRdb lists. V is TRBV5-1 and J is TRBJ2-7; the D call TRBD1 from the table was never checked on the DNA. CDR1 and CDR2 from the germline V gene are SGHRS and YFSETQ. Inclusive of both ends, the CDR3 amounts to 14 amino acids. CDR3 sequence reads: CASSLFGTGTGLDF.

In this sample, this clone turned up a few times. V is TRBV11-2 and J is TRBJ1-5; D ambiguous. With 2 bases removed from V and 6 bases from J, the gap between germline ends came to 14 bases. The CDR3 has 15 residues. The germline gives CDR1 SGHAT, CDR2 FQNNGV. The CDR3 coding sequence is TGTGCCAGCAGCTTAACGTTGGCAGTTGGTCAGCCCCAGCATTTT. Translation gives CASSLTLAVGQPQHF.

The gene calls are TRBV7-2 and TRBJ1-2; 8 bases fit TRBD1. CDR1 is SGHTA and CDR2 is FQGNSA in the germline V gene. V dropped 4 bases and J dropped 5; count of bases not matched to a gene: 15. The CDR3 covers 17 residues. CDR3 sequence reads: CASSSDREGGYGYGYTF. In nucleotides, the CDR3 is TGTGCCAGCAGCTCGGACAGGGAGGGAGGCTACGGGTATGGCTACACCTTC.

This clone came up once. The chain uses TRBV29-1 and TRBJ2-4; D is ambiguous. Germline V gene sequence: CDR1 SQVTM, CDR2 ANQGSEA. The CDR3 runs 13 residues. V lost 8 bases, J lost 7 bases, and 18 bases lay in between. CDR3 sequence reads: CSFTPTSVNIQYF. In nucleotides, the CDR3 is TGCAGCTTTACTCCGACCTCGGTGAACATTCAGTACTTC. Drawing the rest from reference TRBV29-1 and TRBJ2-4, the complete variable domain is SAVISQKPSRDICQRGTSLTIQCQVDSQVTMMFWYRQQPGQSLTLIATANQGSEATYESGFVIDKFPISRPNLTFSTLTVSNMSPEDSSIYLCSFTPTSVNIQYFGAGTRLSVL.

V is TRBV9 and J is TRBJ2-3; TRBD2 is a possible D gene (6 bases). Germline V gene data show CDR1 as SGDLS and CDR2 as YYNGEE. Trimming pared 2 bases from V and 0 bases from J, leaving 13 bases between. The CDR3 is 16 amino acids. CDR3 residues: CASSVDSGTSTDTQYF. CDR3 nucleotides: TGTGCCAGCAGCGTCGATAGCGGAACTAGCACAGATACGCAGTATTTT. Together with reference TRBV9 and TRBJ2-3, the CDR3 gives the full variable domain: DSGVTQTPKHLITATGQRVTLRCSPRSGDLSVYWYQQSLDQGLQFLIQYYNGEERAKGNILERFSAQQFPDLHSELNLSSLELGDSALYFCASSVDSGTSTDTQYFGPGTRLTVL.

The chain has TRBV2 and TRBJ2-7; D may be TRBD1 (5 bases). Germline CDR1 is SNHLY and CDR2 is FYNNEI. Deletions cut 7 bases from V and 2 bases from J, with 21 bases between. The CDR3 consists of 16 residues. The CDR3 DNA reads as TGTGCCAGCAAGAGTTCTTTGGGCGCCAGGGCCTACGAGCAGTACTTC. It yields the protein CASKSSLGARAYEQYF.

V and J are TRBV6-5 and TRBJ2-7; the D gene is possibly TRBD2 (6 bases). CDR1 MNHEY and CDR2 SVGAGI come from the germline V gene. The V end lost 0 bases, the J end lost 5 bases, and 14 bases lay between the germline ends. The CDR3 has 15 residues. CDR3 coding DNA: TGTGCCAGCAGTTACTCGACCGGGAGAAGGAACGAGCAGTACTTC. Translating it yields CASSYSTGRRNEQYF.